This TCR beta chain was recorded in a study of shared clonotypes between healthy human individuals. With 5 bases removed from V and 3 bases from J, the gap between germline ends came to 17 bases. CDR3 size: 16 residues. CDR1 MNHEY and CDR2 SMNVEV come from the germline V gene (reference sequence). This table comes from immunoSEQ multiplex PCR, and its TCRdb copy is limited to in-frame clones, with some not included. The table shows millions of clones, with roughly 95% occurring only once. Selected positively for CCR7 and CD45RO-negative, naive CD8 cells excluded terminally differentiated effector memory CD45RA+ cells.

This TCR came from a man between 18 and 35 years old in good health. The rearrangement uses TRBV27 and TRBJ2-1, with a tentative D call TRBD1 (5 bases). Sequences were obtained from naive CD8+ T cells sorted from blood. The CDR3 protein is CASSLSWGGIYNEQFF. The CDR3, as DNA: TGTGCCAGCAGTCTTTCCTGGGGCGGAATCTACAATGAGCAGTTCTTC.